This T cell receptor (beta chain) was obtained from a study of blood T cell repertoires in COVID-19 (dated by TCRdb to the early 2020s). As for the study more broadly: The collaborator samples originated in the United States, Italy and Spain and spanned the acute and convalescent phases of COVID-19. A freely available public database, intended as a resource for researchers studying the immune response to SARS-CoV-2, is where the repertoires were released. The dataset comprised deeply sampled blood TCRbeta repertoires from subjects exposed to, actively infected with, or recovered from COVID-19. HLA class I and class II types, where available, came from metadata supplied by the sample provider rather than from assay-based typing. The material from the prospective study consisted of cDNA or gDNA derived from T cells, B-cell-depleted T cells, or PBMCs. Sample metadata almost always included a de-identified subject ID, COVID-19 status, age in years and sex. Samples came from the ongoing ImmuneRACE study (first 160 participants) plus 1,254 subjects from 6 global collaborators.

TCRbeta CDR3 regions were amplified from genomic DNA by means of the immunoSEQ Assay, a bias-controlled multiplex PCR. Processing in the source paper ran as follows. Within the assay, amplification of reference gene primers was used to estimate how many nucleated cells each sample contained. To quantify the absolute abundance of each unique TCRbeta CDR3 rearrangement, sequence reads were collapsed and filtered. For each sample, productive Simpson clonality was calculated as the square root of Simpson's diversity index over productive rearrangements. As stored in TCRdb, this immuneACCESS dataset retains in-frame rearrangements with V and J assigned. A fraction of the clones does not appear; measured against another copy, unresolved V genes explain less than half of the discrepancy, and the remainder lacks a known reason. The D gene and trimming were derived from the DNA, and the V and J assignments and clone size from that table. The sample records 210,000 or so clones, 90% to 95% of which are singletons. Approximately 1.2% of the sample is in the top ten clones.

The CDR3 starts with the cysteine, ends with the phenylalanine, and has 14 residues. Only CDR3 DNA is held: 42 bases, read in frame from base 1. Ends trimmed: V by 2 bases, J by 8 bases; bases unmatched to a gene: 7. Sequences GTSNPN (CDR1) and SVGIG (CDR2) are obtained from the germline V gene (reference sequence). About this clone itself: Its antigen target is currently unknown. Base qualities are not provided; no much larger clone lies one nucleotide away.

Collaborating institutions collected whole blood in K2EDTA tubes following their own protocols. Collaborator samples were shipped for TCRbeta analysis as frozen whole blood, isolated PBMCs, or DNA extracted from either sample type. General study outcomes and caveats: Clinical and demographic metadata were provided uncurated, with the amount varying by source and participant.

The TCR comes from a man aged 25 to 40 with acute or convalescent COVID-19. The V and J segments used are TRBV30 and TRBJ1-4; a stretch of 8 junction bases matches TRBD1. Input material: peripheral blood. The nucleotides read TGTGCCTGGAGTCAGGGGGCAGGGGGAGAAAAACTGTTTTTT. Its coded protein is CAWSQGAGGEKLFF.